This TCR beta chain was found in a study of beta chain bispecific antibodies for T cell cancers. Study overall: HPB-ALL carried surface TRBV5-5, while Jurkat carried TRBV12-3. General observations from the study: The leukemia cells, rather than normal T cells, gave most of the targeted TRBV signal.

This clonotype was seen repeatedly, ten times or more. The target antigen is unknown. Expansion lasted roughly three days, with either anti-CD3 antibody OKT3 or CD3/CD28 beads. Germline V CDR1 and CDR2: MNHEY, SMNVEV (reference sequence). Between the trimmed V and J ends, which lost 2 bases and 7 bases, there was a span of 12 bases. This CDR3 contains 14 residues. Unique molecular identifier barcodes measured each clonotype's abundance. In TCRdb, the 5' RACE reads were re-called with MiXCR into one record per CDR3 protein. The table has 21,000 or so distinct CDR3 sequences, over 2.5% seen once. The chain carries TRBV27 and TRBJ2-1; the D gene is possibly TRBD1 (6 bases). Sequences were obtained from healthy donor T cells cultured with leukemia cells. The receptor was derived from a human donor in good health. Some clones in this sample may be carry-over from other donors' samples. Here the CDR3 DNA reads TGTGCCAGCAGTTTAAGGGGGTCTTTGAATGAGCAGTTCTTC. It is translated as CASSLRGSLNEQFF.